This is a list of T cell receptor beta chains from one sample in a study of blood T cell repertoires in COVID-19. The protocol was immunoSEQ multiplex PCR, while the TCRdb copy is restricted to in-frame clones and leaves out a portion. In the table there are approximately 250,000 clones, about 88% of which are singletons. The sequenced material came from peripheral blood. Receptor source: a man aged 25 to 45 with active or convalescent COVID-19. Both conserved end residues are trimmed from each CDR3.

v_call,j_call,cdr3_aa
TRBV7-3,TRBJ1-1,ASSLMAGRDTEAF
TRBV19,TRBJ1-1,ASSINTNTEAF
TRBV7-6,TRBJ1-1,ASSQRQGWSTEAF
TRBV11-2,TRBJ2-7,ASSLASGGAN
TRBV5-4,TRBJ1-1,ASSNRDLNTEAF
TRBV7-9,TRBJ2-7,ASSPGYAYEQY
TRBV2,TRBJ1-6,ASSEHSYNSPLH
TRBV3-1/TRBV3-2,TRBJ1-2,ASSQDLEGAEGYT
TRBV19,TRBJ1-6,ASRPGQGNSPLH
TRBV9,TRBJ1-1,ASSVVVHPGAF
TRBV6-6,TRBJ2-7,ASSRGPLGLAGISSYEQY
TRBV15,TRBJ1-3,ATSRDGGGYVSGNTIY
TRBV6-4,TRBJ1-1,ASSDVAGDEAF
TRBV7-2,TRBJ1-1,ASSFLGRNTEAF
TRBV15,TRBJ2-7,ATSTIEDRDLDEQY
TRBV29-1,TRBJ1-1,SVADRVGITEAF
TRBV12-3/TRBV12-4,TRBJ1-2,ASSSRDRHGYT
TRBV7-2,TRBJ2-7,ASSLDIPYEQY
TRBV5-6,TRBJ1-5,ASSLQGFNQPQH
TRBV5-1,TRBJ1-6,ASSPQGATNSPLH
TRBV13,TRBJ1-3,ASSLEGQGASGNTIY
TRBV6-1,TRBJ1-5,ASSDLYSNQPQH
TRBV9,TRBJ2-3,ASRKGTGSGTDTQY
TRBV6-5,TRBJ2-1,ASSYAGPGEQF
TRBV15,TRBJ1-1,ATSSRDRANTEAF
TRBV27,TRBJ1-6,ASSPDNSPLH
TRBV4-2,TRBJ2-2,ASARGGSGGGTGELF
TRBV11-2,TRBJ1-5,ASSLGGSNQPQH
TRBV10-2,TRBJ1-1,ASRFGEGRTEAF
TRBV11-3,TRBJ2-5,ASSLGYPGETQY
TRBV5-6,TRBJ1-6,ASSLASASSYNSPLH
TRBV5-1,TRBJ2-7,ASSPGDRGYEQY
TRBV5-4,TRBJ2-2,ASSPPGQGNTGELF
TRBV7-3,TRBJ2-2,ASKTGTGELF
TRBV12-3/TRBV12-4,TRBJ1-1,ASRGVYTEAF
TRBV27,TRBJ2-1,ASSETGIPNEQF
TRBV7-9,TRBJ1-2,ASSLSWTGTNYGYT
TRBV5-4,TRBJ1-6,ASSSWTENSPLH
TRBV4-1,TRBJ2-1,ASSQWTSGGAGNF
TRBV3-1/TRBV3-2,TRBJ1-1,ASSPSRGAGGDEAF
TRBV25-1,TRBJ1-2,ASSVGTGPNYGYT
TRBV27,TRBJ2-3,ASSFFTTVPGDTQY
TRBV6-5,TRBJ2-3,ASTLDRDTNTQY
TRBV29-1,TRBJ2-5,SVEYLGDSEGFVETQY
TRBV5-8,TRBJ2-7,ASSVPRQGYEQY
TRBV5-1,TRBJ2-7,ASSAKTGGSIYEQY
TRBV7-9,TRBJ2-7,ASSLGSFSYEQY
TRBV6-6,TRBJ1-1,ASSRYSGGSDRGTEAF
TRBV19,TRBJ1-2,ASSETGTVTNYGYT
TRBV5-1,TRBJ1-3,ASSEGHTSGNTIY
TRBV7-9,TRBJ2-2,ASSLRGDTNTGELF
TRBV6-5,TRBJ1-6,ASTGQYNSPLH
TRBV2,TRBJ2-3,ASGTSGGSTDTQY
TRBV19,TRBJ2-7,ASSNDRAFTYEQY
TRBV3-1/TRBV3-2,TRBJ1-2,ASSQGQGVGYGYT
TRBV18,TRBJ1-2,ASSDRVGGNYGYT
TRBV7-2,TRBJ2-3,ASSLRRRDTQY